Listed here are 10 T cell receptor beta chains from one sample, sequenced in a study of CD8 T cells in ankylosing spondylitis. In TCRdb, the 5' RACE reads were re-called with MiXCR into one record per CDR3 protein. Altogether 200,000 to 300,000 distinct CDR3 sequences are present, roughly a tenth being singletons, with the ten largest covering less than 3%. Material for sequencing was blood, either unsorted or a sorted T cell fraction (not recorded which). Receptor source: a male donor with ankylosing spondylitis or in good health (not recorded which).

This clonotype was seen repeatedly, ten times or more. The chain recombines TRBV20-1 with TRBJ2-1; TRBD1 or TRBD2 may be the D gene (5 bases each). Germline V lookup: CDR1 DFQATT, CDR2 SNEGSKA (reference sequence). CDR3 length equals 15 residues. V dropped 6 bases and J dropped 0 bases, with 15 bases sitting between them. The CDR3 DNA reads as TGCAGTGCCACTAGGGGCCCCAGCTCCTACAATGAGCAGTTCTTC. Amino acids: CSATRGPSSYNEQFF.

The V gene is TRBV7-2, the J gene TRBJ1-3, with D hard to call. Germline values: CDR1 SGHTA, CDR2 FQGNSA. The CDR3 extends over 14 amino acids. Trimming stripped 5 bases from V and 1 base from J, with 9 bases between. In DNA, the CDR3 is TGTGCCAGCAGCACCCGGTCTTCTGGAAACACCATATATTTT. Protein: CASSTRSSGNTIYF.

This clonotype has a count of ten or more. The genes are TRBV3-1 and TRBJ2-7; D ambiguous. Germline V CDR1 and CDR2: LGHDT, YNNKEL (reference sequence). V was shortened by 1 base and J by 3 bases, with 4 bases between the two germline ends. The CDR3 runs 12 residues. CDR3 DNA sequence: TGTGCCAGCAGCCAAGGCTTCTACGAGCAGTACTTC. Translation gives CASSQGFYEQYF.

This clonotype has ten or more counts. The chain combines TRBV24-1 with TRBJ2-1; no definite D call. CDR1 and CDR2 (germline): KGHDR, SFDVKD. The CDR3 covers 14 residues. V dropped 2 bases and J dropped 5 bases, with 9 bases sitting between them. CDR3 amino acids: CATSDSTSDNEQFF. CDR3 sequence (DNA): TGTGCCACCAGTGATTCCACCAGCGACAATGAGCAGTTCTTC.

The table lists this clonotype with many counts. The chain joins TRBV10-3 to TRBJ1-2; D ambiguous. The germline V gene encodes CDR1 ENHRY and CDR2 SYGVKD. The CDR3 is 14 residues long. V was trimmed by 2 bases and J by 3 bases, leaving 10 bases between them. The CDR3 DNA is TGTGCCATCAGTGAGGATCCCAAGGACTATGGCTACACCTTC. This encodes CAISEDPKDYGYTF.

This clonotype was observed a handful of times. CDR3 sequence (DNA): TGTGCCTGGGCGGGACAGGGCTACGAGCAGTACTTC. As protein: CAWAGQGYEQYF. The V call is TRBV30, the J call TRBJ2-7, with 9 bases lining up with TRBD1. The length of the CDR3 is 12 residues. V shed 5 bases and J 3 bases; nucleotides not matched to a gene: 2. The germline V gene encodes CDR1 GTSNPN and CDR2 SVGIG (reference sequence).

V gene TRBV10-3 combines with J gene TRBJ2-3; 7 nucleotides agree with TRBD2. With 4 bases clipped from V and 0 bases from J, the junction kept 1 base outside the gene matches. The germline gives CDR1 ENHRY, CDR2 SYGVKD. CDR3 length: 14 residues. The CDR3 region is CAISGRGSTDTQYF. CDR3 sequence (DNA): TGTGCCATCAGTGGGCGGGGGAGCACAGATACGCAGTATTTT.

The genes are TRBV3-1 and TRBJ2-7; D gene uncertain. V lost 0 bases to trimming and J lost 0 bases, with 9 bases between them. CDR1 is LGHDT, CDR2 YNNKEL, per germline (reference sequence). There are 15 residues in the CDR3. The CDR3: CASSQDQWGSYEQYF. The CDR3 DNA follows: TGTGCCAGCAGCCAAGATCAGTGGGGCTCCTACGAGCAGTACTTC.

V is TRBV7-9 and J is TRBJ1-1, with 7 bases fitting TRBD1. The CDR3 contains 16 residues. Germline CDR1 and CDR2: SEHNR and FQNEAQ (reference sequence). V was clipped by 5 bases and J by 3 bases; unmatched bases: 12. The CDR3, as DNA: TGTGCCAGCAGCCTCAGACAGGGTTTCCTCGACACTGAAGCTTTCTTT. The encoded protein is CASSLRQGFLDTEAFF.

The CDR3 region is CASSFPDRSSTDTQYF. CDR3 DNA: TGTGCCAGCAGCTTCCCCGACAGGTCTAGCACAGATACGCAGTATTTT. V and J are TRBV5-6 and TRBJ2-3; D might be TRBD1 (6 bases). CDR3 size: 16 residues. Trimming cost V 2 bases and J 0 bases, with 13 bases left between them. Germline CDR1 SGHDT, CDR2 YYEEEE.